Each of the 8 T cell receptor beta chains below was sequenced from the same sample in a study of blood T cell repertoires in COVID-19. The data were produced by immunoSEQ multiplex PCR, yet TCRdb's version contains in-frame clones alone and is incomplete. This table holds nearly 300,000 clones, about 90% found once. The sample consisted of PBMCs or T cells enriched from blood (not recorded which). These receptors all stem from a woman aged 50 to 60 who had been exposed to COVID-19.

The chain couples TRBV9 to TRBJ2-7; D might be TRBD2 (7 bases). Trimming took off 0 bases at V and 4 bases at J, with 11 bases between the two ends. The CDR3 has 14 residues. Germline CDR1 SGDLS, CDR2 YYNGEE. The CDR3 sequence is CASSVGRGAYEQYF. The CDR3 DNA reads TGTGCCAGCAGCGTAGGACGGGGGGCGTACGAGCAGTACTTC.

The chain carries TRBV3-1 (or the pseudogene TRBV3-2) and TRBJ1-2; 9 bases map to TRBD1. CDR3 length equals 14 residues. V shed 1 base, J shed 7 bases, and the junction held 4 bases outside the gene matches. The germline V gene has CDR1 LGHDT and CDR2 YNNKEL (reference sequence). The chain's CDR3 is CASSQGTGEGGYTF. CDR3 DNA sequence: TGTGCCAGCAGCCAAGGGACAGGGGAGGGTGGCTACACCTTC.

V is TRBV5-1 and J is TRBJ1-2; D gene uncertain. Germline-derived CDR1 and CDR2 are SGHRS and YFSETQ. Trimming took 1 base from V and 5 from J, leaving 9 bases between them. CDR3 size: 13 residues. CDR3 protein: CASSLLAVYGYTF. CDR3 nucleotides: TGCGCCAGCAGCTTGTTGGCGGTTTATGGCTACACCTTC.

The V gene is TRBV7-8, the J gene TRBJ1-6; D is unresolved. This CDR3 has 12 residues. V shed 5 bases and J shed 14 bases, with 13 bases lying between them. Looked up from germline, CDR1 is SGHVS and CDR2 is FQNEAQ. The CDR3 bases are TGTGCCAGCAGCCCAGACACCGGAACCCTCCACTTT. It yields the protein CASSPDTGTLHF.

This clone appeared a few times. The V and J genes are TRBV2 and TRBJ2-7; D gene ambiguous. Germline V gives CDR1 SNHLY, CDR2 FYNNEI. This CDR3 comprises 15 residues. V was trimmed by 2 bases and J by 6 bases, leaving 17 bases between them. The CDR3 DNA reads as TGTGCCAGCAGTGAAAAGTATTTGTCGTCTAGCGAGCAGTACTTC. Protein sequence: CASSEKYLSSSEQYF. The full variable domain, with the rest looked up from reference TRBV2 and TRBJ2-7, is EPEVTQTPSHQVTQMGQEVILRCVPISNHLYFYWYRQILGQKVEFLVSFYNNEISEKSEIFDDQFSVERPDGSNFTLKIRSTKLEDSAMYFCASSEKYLSSSEQYFGPGTRLTVT.

Worth noting for this clone: The sample holds other DNA sequences that translate to the same CDR3. The chain joins TRBV5-1 to TRBJ1-1; 7 bases fit TRBD1. In germline, CDR1 is SGHRS, CDR2 YFSETQ. This CDR3 contains 15 residues. V lost 0 bases, J lost 0 bases, and 2 bases stayed unmatched. This CDR3 reads CASSLGQGLNTEAFF. The DNA of the CDR3 is TGCGCCAGCAGCTTGGGACAGGGCCTGAACACTGAAGCTTTCTTT.

A single count supports this clone. The chain links TRBV2 to TRBJ2-7; TRBD2 agrees at 8 bases. CDR3 length equals 16 residues. V shed 6 bases and J 4 bases; nucleotides not matched to a gene: 14. Germline loops: CDR1 SNHLY, CDR2 FYNNEI. This chain's CDR3 is CASRKEPGLEGYEQYF. Written as DNA, the CDR3 is TGTGCCAGCAGGAAAGAACCGGGACTAGAGGGGTACGAGCAGTACTTC. Supplemented by reference TRBV2 and TRBJ2-7, the full variable domain reads EPEVTQTPSHQVTQMGQEVILRCVPISNHLYFYWYRQILGQKVEFLVSFYNNEISEKSEIFDDQFSVERPDGSNFTLKIRSTKLEDSAMYFCASRKEPGLEGYEQYFGPGTRLTVT.

This chain connects TRBV5-1 to TRBJ2-5, with 10 positions matching TRBD2. The CDR3 is 18 amino acids. With 0 bases clipped from V and 2 bases from J, the junction kept 10 bases outside the gene matches. CDR1 is SGHRS and CDR2 is YFSETQ in the germline V gene. The CDR3 nucleotides read TGCGCCAGCAGCTTGGCCGGGGCTAGCGGGGGTCTTCAAGAGACCCAGTACTTC. Its translation: CASSLAGASGGLQETQYF.